The clone carrying this TCR beta chain appeared a few times. As yet, its antigen is unknown. The CDR3 length is 15 residues. V was clipped by 3 bases and J by 0 bases; unmatched bases: 5. Germline CDR1 is SGDLS and CDR2 is YYNGEE. The sample belongs to a study of T-cell reconstitution after alpha-beta-depleted transplantation in children. General study results and limits: Surviving recipient T cells and intrathymic progenitors accounted for some patients' high TCRbeta diversity at day 60. Among T cells one year after transplant, newly produced cells accounted for most counts and diversity. Reportedly, only several hundred clones from non-depleted graft cells drove alpha-beta T-cell counts at about two months.

Unique molecular identifiers featured in how the TCRbeta library was prepared. TCRdb re-called the PCR reads through MiXCR, storing one row per CDR3 protein. This table holds roughly 50,000 distinct CDR3 sequences, 44% found once. This material consisted of PBMCs, mostly from graft donor cells, taken 360 days after TCRalphabeta/CD19-depleted stem cell transplant. V usage is TRBV9 and J usage is TRBJ2-7; the match to TRBD2 covers 8 bases. This receptor was obtained from a male patient between 10 and 17 years old who had a stem cell transplant for acute lymphoblastic leukemia, so the T cells may come from the graft donor. The CDR3 coding sequence is TGTGCCAGCAGCGCTTGGAGCGGGAGCTCCTACGAGCAGTACTTC. Its protein product is CASSAWSGSSYEQYF.